The T cell receptor beta chain described here comes from a study of blood T cell repertoires in COVID-19 (dated by TCRdb to 2019 to 2021). Background on the whole study: Samples covering the acute and convalescent phases of COVID-19 were provided by collaborators in the United States, Italy and Spain. The prospective study material was composed of cDNA or gDNA derived from T cells, B-cell-depleted T cells, or PBMCs. Deeply sampled blood TCRbeta repertoires from subjects exposed to, actively infected with, or recovered from COVID-19 were included in the dataset. A freely available public database, intended as a resource for researchers studying the immune response to SARS-CoV-2, is where the repertoires were released. The samples were drawn from the first 160 participants of the ongoing ImmuneRACE study and from some 1,300 subjects provided by 6 global collaborators. Nearly every sample came with metadata listing a de-identified subject ID, COVID-19 status, age in years and sex. Where available, HLA class I and class II types were obtained from metadata supplied by the sample provider rather than from assay-based typing. Here is what the overall study found, with its caveats: How much clinical and demographic metadata was included differed by source and by participant, and the metadata was provided uncurated.

The immunoSEQ Assay, a bias-controlled multiplex PCR, was used to amplify TCRbeta CDR3 regions from genomic DNA. The paper's data handling went like this. The number of nucleated cells in each sample was estimated by amplification of reference gene primers within the assay. To quantify the absolute abundance of each unique TCRbeta CDR3 rearrangement, sequence reads were collapsed and filtered. For each sample, productive Simpson clonality was calculated as the square root of Simpson's diversity index over productive rearrangements. This is the immuneACCESS table as TCRdb keeps it, with only in-frame sequences that have V and J called. A part of the clones is gone; compared with another copy, unresolved V genes explain less than half, and the rest is unexplained. V and J calls and clone size are those listed in that table; D and trimming were worked out from the DNA. Here the sample has approximately 120,000 clones; roughly 90% occur a single time. Over 15% of the sample belongs to the ten largest clones.

Points on this clone: No antigen is known for it. The input lacks base qualities; no much larger clone sits a single base away.

The collaborating institutions used their own protocols to collect whole blood in K2EDTA tubes. For TCRbeta analysis, collaborators shipped samples in one of three forms: frozen whole blood, isolated PBMCs, or DNA extracted from either of those sample types. CDR1 KGHSH and CDR2 LQKENI were looked up in the germline V gene. The CDR3 measures 15 amino acids from cysteine to phenylalanine. The only DNA kept is the CDR3, 45 bases in frame from the first base. The V and J ends are trimmed by 3 bases and 1 base, leaving 11 bases between them. The sample taken for sequencing was peripheral blood. Here the chain combines TRBV18 and TRBJ2-3, with the D gene not confidently named. This receptor was identified in a human donor with acute or convalescent COVID-19. The donor label of this sample is uncertain. The sequence in DNA is TGTGCCAGCTCACCCGATCTCCAGGGCACAGATACGCAGTATTTT. This is translated as CASSPDLQGTDTQYF.